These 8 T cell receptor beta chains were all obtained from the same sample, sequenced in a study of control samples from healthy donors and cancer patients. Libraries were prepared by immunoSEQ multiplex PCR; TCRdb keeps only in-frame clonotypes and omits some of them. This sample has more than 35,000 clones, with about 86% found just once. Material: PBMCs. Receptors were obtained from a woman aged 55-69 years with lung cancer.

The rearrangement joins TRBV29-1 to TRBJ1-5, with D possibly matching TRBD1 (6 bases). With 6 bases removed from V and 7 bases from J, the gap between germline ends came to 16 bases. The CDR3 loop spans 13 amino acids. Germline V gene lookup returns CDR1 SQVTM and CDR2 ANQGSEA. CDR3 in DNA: TGCAGCGTAGCCGGGGGGGGCGAACAGCCCCAGCATTTT. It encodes CSVAGGGEQPQHF.

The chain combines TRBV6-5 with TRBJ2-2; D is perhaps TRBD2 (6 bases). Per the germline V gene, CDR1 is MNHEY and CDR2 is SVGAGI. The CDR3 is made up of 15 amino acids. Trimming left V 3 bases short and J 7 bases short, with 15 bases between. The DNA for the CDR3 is TGTGCCAGCAGTTATAGTCGGGAGACCCACGGGGAGCTGTTTTTT. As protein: CASSYSRETHGELFF.

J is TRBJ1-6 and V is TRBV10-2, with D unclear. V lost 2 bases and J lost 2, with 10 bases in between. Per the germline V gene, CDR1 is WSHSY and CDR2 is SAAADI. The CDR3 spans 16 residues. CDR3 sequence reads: CASSERDVTYNSPLHF. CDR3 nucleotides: TGCGCCAGCAGTGAGCGGGATGTGACCTATAATTCACCCCTCCACTTT.

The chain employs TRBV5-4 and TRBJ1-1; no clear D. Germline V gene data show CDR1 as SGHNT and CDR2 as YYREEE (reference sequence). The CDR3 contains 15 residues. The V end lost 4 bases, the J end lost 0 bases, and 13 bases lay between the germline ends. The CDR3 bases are TGTGCCAGCAGCCCCCCACCTCCTATGAACACTGAAGCTTTCTTT. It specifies CASSPPPPMNTEAFF.

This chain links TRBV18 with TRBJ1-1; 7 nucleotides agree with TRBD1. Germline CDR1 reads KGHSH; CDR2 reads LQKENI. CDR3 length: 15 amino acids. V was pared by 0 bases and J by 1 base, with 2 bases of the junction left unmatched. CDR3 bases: TGTGCCAGCTCACCACCGGGGGACAGGAACACTGAAGCTTTCTTT. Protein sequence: CASSPPGDRNTEAFF.

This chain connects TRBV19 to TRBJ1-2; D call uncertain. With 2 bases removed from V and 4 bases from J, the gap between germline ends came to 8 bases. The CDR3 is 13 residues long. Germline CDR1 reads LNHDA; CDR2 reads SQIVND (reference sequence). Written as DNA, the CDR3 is TGTGCCAGTAGTATATTCAGTTCCTATGGCTACACCTTC. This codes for CASSIFSSYGYTF.

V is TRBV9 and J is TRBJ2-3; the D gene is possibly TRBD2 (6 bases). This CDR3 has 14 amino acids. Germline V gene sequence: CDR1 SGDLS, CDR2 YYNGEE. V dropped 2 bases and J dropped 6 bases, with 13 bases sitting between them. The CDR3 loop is CASSVGGGGDTQYF. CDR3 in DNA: TGTGCCAGCAGCGTGGGTGGGGGAGGCGATACGCAGTATTTT.

The CDR3 here is CAISESHRENIQYF. The CDR3 DNA is TGTGCCATCAGTGAGTCGCATCGGGAAAACATTCAGTACTTC. V and J are TRBV10-3 and TRBJ2-4; D is undetermined. Germline V gene data show CDR1 as ENHRY and CDR2 as SYGVKD. V was clipped by 0 bases and J by 5 bases, with 8 bases between them. This CDR3 is built from 14 residues.